A selection of T cell receptor beta chains follows, all from one sample in a study of regulatory dendritic cells for organ transplantation. Repertoires were generated with immunoSEQ multiplex PCR, while TCRdb's copy carries only in-frame clones and drops some. In the table there are about 28,000 clones, approximately 80% of which are singletons. Sequencing was done on a sample of naive CD4+ T cells from blood. The receptors originated from a human donor in good health. The CDR3 runs from the conserved cysteine through the conserved F or W.

j_call v_call cdr3_aa
TRBJ2-1 TRBV7-2 CASSIGHGDEQFF
TRBJ1-4 TRBV19 CASSPGQGFEKLFF
TRBJ2-1 TRBV11-3 CASSLGRTLAHYNEQFF
TRBJ2-7 TRBV2 CASRGQAYEQYF
TRBJ2-1 TRBV15 CATSRAGASYNEQFF
TRBJ2-3 TRBV2 CASNPGLVSDTQYF
TRBJ2-4 TRBV5-1 CASSFQGAKNIQYF
TRBJ1-6 TRBV9 CASSAGGAGGGSPLHF
TRBJ1-5 TRBV2 CASREQVRNQPQHF
TRBJ1-4 TRBV4-3 CASSQGQGGRTNEKLFF
TRBJ1-4 TRBV5-1 CASSLGIGQATNEKLFF
TRBJ1-4 TRBV9 CASSWGQGHYNEKLFF
TRBJ2-7 TRBV6-5 CASGPDFTLYEQYF
TRBJ2-1 TRBV5-1 CASSPGASGGNEQFF
TRBJ1-4 TRBV6-5 CASSPPGRTEKLFF